Listed below are T cell receptor beta chains from one sample, sequenced in a study of blood T cell repertoires in COVID-19. The data were produced by immunoSEQ multiplex PCR, yet TCRdb's version contains in-frame clones alone and is incomplete. The table records approximately 200,000 clones, 75% to 90% of them present only once. Sequenced input: PBMCs or T cells enriched from blood (not recorded which). The receptors were sampled from a man aged 30-40 years who had recovered from COVID-19. Each CDR3 is given with its conserved first and last residue. The D gene is left open where the match is weak. Where a row states a size, it is once, few, many or the class of an expanded clone; other rows omit it.

V gene: TRBV2; J gene: TRBJ1-1; clone size: once; D gene: .; CDR3 protein: CASSFRKNTEAFF; CDR3 DNA: TGTGCCAGCAGCTTCAGGAAAAACACTGAAGCTTTCTTT
V gene: TRBV6-2/TRBV6-3; J gene: TRBJ1-5; clone size: many; D gene: TRBD1; CDR3 protein: CASSKTGDGGSNQPQHF; CDR3 DNA: TGTGCCAGCAGTAAGACAGGGGACGGTGGTAGCAATCAGCCCCAGCATTTT
V gene: TRBV12-3/TRBV12-4; J gene: TRBJ1-2; clone size: once; D gene: .; CDR3 protein: CASSPNANYGYTF; CDR3 DNA: TGTGCCAGCAGTCCCAATGCTAACTATGGCTACACCTTC
V gene: TRBV19; J gene: TRBJ2-3; clone size: .; D gene: .; CDR3 protein: CASSRSTDTQYF; CDR3 DNA: TGTGCCAGTAGTCGGAGCACAGATACGCAGTATTTT
V gene: TRBV4-2; J gene: TRBJ2-7; clone size: .; D gene: .; CDR3 protein: CASSQAPQGEAYEQYF; CDR3 DNA: TGTGCCAGCAGCCAAGCCCCCCAGGGGGAGGCCTACGAGCAGTACTTC
V gene: TRBV4-1; J gene: TRBJ2-2; clone size: .; D gene: .; CDR3 protein: CASRGAGPNTGELFF; CDR3 DNA: TGCGCCAGCAGGGGGGCGGGCCCTAACACCGGGGAGCTGTTTTTT
V gene: TRBV3-1/TRBV3-2; J gene: TRBJ2-4; clone size: .; D gene: .; CDR3 protein: CASSERIPIRKNIQYF; CDR3 DNA: TGTGCCAGCAGCGAGCGAATTCCCATTAGAAAAAACATTCAGTACTTC
V gene: TRBV6-6; J gene: TRBJ1-1; clone size: .; D gene: .; CDR3 protein: CASSYGQLNTEAFF; CDR3 DNA: TGTGCCAGCAGTTATGGCCAGTTGAACACTGAAGCTTTCTTT
V gene: TRBV10-3; J gene: TRBJ2-1; clone size: .; D gene: TRBD1; CDR3 protein: CAINDRNRGSYNEQFF; CDR3 DNA: TGTGCCATCAACGATCGAAACAGGGGATCCTACAATGAGCAGTTCTTC
V gene: TRBV5-4; J gene: TRBJ2-6; clone size: .; D gene: .; CDR3 protein: CASSLVTGYSSGANVLTF; CDR3 DNA: TGTGCCAGCAGCTTGGTCACTGGATACAGCTCTGGGGCCAACGTCCTGACTTTC
V gene: TRBV7-9; J gene: TRBJ1-1; clone size: .; D gene: .; CDR3 protein: CASSFSGWGRVNTEAFF; CDR3 DNA: TGTGCCAGCAGCTTTTCCGGCTGGGGCAGGGTGAACACTGAAGCTTTCTTT
V gene: TRBV7-8; J gene: TRBJ1-5; clone size: .; D gene: .; CDR3 protein: CASSFDTGYQPQHF; CDR3 DNA: TGTGCCAGCAGCTTTGATACAGGGTATCAGCCCCAGCATTTT
V gene: TRBV7-9; J gene: TRBJ2-7; clone size: .; D gene: .; CDR3 protein: CASRDDRMEQYF; CDR3 DNA: TGTGCCAGCAGAGACGACAGGATGGAGCAGTACTTC
V gene: TRBV25-1; J gene: TRBJ1-1; clone size: .; D gene: .; CDR3 protein: CASSGGGNTEAFF; CDR3 DNA: TGTGCCAGCAGTGGTGGAGGGAACACTGAAGCTTTCTTT
V gene: TRBV4-1; J gene: TRBJ1-2; clone size: .; D gene: TRBD1; CDR3 protein: CASSLPGQIFSYGYTF; CDR3 DNA: TGCGCCAGCAGCCTTCCGGGACAGATTTTTAGCTATGGCTACACCTTC
V gene: TRBV6-2/TRBV6-3; J gene: TRBJ1-1; clone size: .; D gene: TRBD1; CDR3 protein: CASSYPRTGVNTEAFF; CDR3 DNA: TGTGCCAGCAGTTACCCCAGGACAGGGGTGAACACTGAAGCTTTCTTT
V gene: TRBV5-1; J gene: TRBJ1-5; clone size: .; D gene: .; CDR3 protein: CASSFGGDSNQPQHF; CDR3 DNA: TGCGCCAGCAGCTTTGGGGGGGATAGCAATCAGCCCCAGCATTTT
V gene: TRBV27; J gene: TRBJ2-3; clone size: once; D gene: TRBD2; CDR3 protein: CASSFSGRAVLITDTQYF; CDR3 DNA: TGTGCCAGCAGTTTCAGCGGGAGGGCCGTACTTATCACAGATACGCAGTATTTT
V gene: TRBV4-1; J gene: TRBJ1-1; clone size: .; D gene: TRBD1; CDR3 protein: CASSQDPTGFATEAFF; CDR3 DNA: TGCGCCAGCAGCCAAGACCCGACAGGGTTCGCCACTGAAGCTTTCTTT
V gene: TRBV9; J gene: TRBJ2-5; clone size: .; D gene: TRBD2; CDR3 protein: CASSSGLVETQYF; CDR3 DNA: TGTGCCAGCAGCTCCGGACTAGTAGAGACCCAGTACTTC
V gene: TRBV4-3; J gene: TRBJ2-2; clone size: .; D gene: TRBD2; CDR3 protein: CASSPIAGGPTGELFF; CDR3 DNA: TGCGCCAGCAGCCCAATAGCGGGAGGGCCGACCGGGGAGCTGTTTTTT
V gene: TRBV27; J gene: TRBJ2-7; clone size: .; D gene: TRBD2; CDR3 protein: CASTWLAGGSGEQYF; CDR3 DNA: TGTGCCAGCACTTGGCTAGCGGGAGGTTCCGGCGAGCAGTACTTC
V gene: TRBV6-5; J gene: TRBJ1-5; clone size: .; D gene: TRBD1; CDR3 protein: CASSTGTGGNQPQHF; CDR3 DNA: TGTGCCAGCAGTACGGGGACAGGGGGCAATCAGCCCCAGCATTTT
V gene: TRBV6-1; J gene: TRBJ1-5; clone size: once; D gene: .; CDR3 protein: CASSEARGLGNQPQHF; CDR3 DNA: TGTGCCAGCAGTGAAGCGCGGGGGCTCGGCAATCAGCCCCAGCATTTT
V gene: TRBV7-2; J gene: TRBJ1-5; clone size: .; D gene: .; CDR3 protein: CASSFRGNQPQHF; CDR3 DNA: TGTGCCAGCAGCTTCCGGGGCAATCAGCCCCAGCATTTT
V gene: TRBV15; J gene: TRBJ2-1; clone size: .; D gene: TRBD1; CDR3 protein: CATSSEVWGQSYNEQFF; CDR3 DNA: TGTGCCACCAGCAGCGAAGTATGGGGACAGAGCTACAATGAGCAGTTCTTC
V gene: TRBV6-2/TRBV6-3; J gene: TRBJ2-7; clone size: .; D gene: TRBD2; CDR3 protein: CASSYRTSGRLTYEQYF; CDR3 DNA: TGTGCCAGCAGTTACCGCACTAGCGGGCGTCTCACCTACGAGCAGTACTTC
V gene: TRBV18; J gene: TRBJ2-7; clone size: .; D gene: .; CDR3 protein: CASSPRVGQTSYEQYF; CDR3 DNA: TGTGCCAGCTCACCACGGGTTGGGCAGACCTCCTACGAGCAGTACTTC
V gene: TRBV5-1; J gene: TRBJ1-1; clone size: .; D gene: TRBD1; CDR3 protein: CASSLGRGRFGTEAFF; CDR3 DNA: TGCGCCAGCAGCTTGGGCAGGGGGCGTTTTGGGACTGAAGCTTTCTTT
V gene: TRBV7-2; J gene: TRBJ1-4; clone size: .; D gene: .; CDR3 protein: CASSLDPQGTINEKLFF; CDR3 DNA: TGTGCCAGCAGCTTAGACCCCCAGGGGACAATCAATGAAAAACTGTTTTTT
V gene: TRBV10-3; J gene: TRBJ1-5; clone size: .; D gene: TRBD1; CDR3 protein: CAISESDRVGQPQHF; CDR3 DNA: TGTGCCATCAGTGAGTCCGACAGGGTAGGGCAGCCCCAGCATTTT
V gene: TRBV6-5; J gene: TRBJ2-7; clone size: .; D gene: TRBD1; CDR3 protein: CASRAGTGFDEQYF; CDR3 DNA: TGTGCCAGCAGAGCCGGGACAGGGTTTGACGAGCAGTACTTC
V gene: TRBV5-1; J gene: TRBJ1-1; clone size: .; D gene: TRBD1; CDR3 protein: CASSLSEGQGGVAFF; CDR3 DNA: TGCGCCAGCAGCTTGTCGGAGGGACAGGGAGGTGTAGCTTTCTTT
V gene: TRBV29-1; J gene: TRBJ1-3; clone size: .; D gene: .; CDR3 protein: CSVDDRNSGNTIYF; CDR3 DNA: TGCAGCGTTGATGACAGAAACTCTGGAAACACCATATATTTT